These 2 T cell receptor beta chains came from one sample sequenced in a study of prognosis after radiotherapy for stage I lung cancer. Two-round multiplex PCR, the amplification method, yielded TCR beta CDR3 from genomic DNA. Round-one PCR had primers specific to each TRBV and TRBJ gene. Via MiXCR, TCRdb re-called the multiplex PCR reads, giving one row per CDR3 protein. Of about 59,000 distinct CDR3 sequences in the sample, 26% were seen once. The specimen was PBMCs, collected before or after stereotactic body radiation therapy (not recorded which). These receptors originate from a donor aged 50 or older with non-small cell lung cancer.

This clonotype has a count of ten or more. V gene TRBV20-1 combines with J gene TRBJ2-5; possible D gene TRBD2, 5 bases. From germline, CDR1 is DFQATT and CDR2 SNEGSKA (reference sequence). The CDR3 contains 13 residues. CDR3 nucleotides: TGCAGCGCCCCCGACGGAGGCCGAGAGACCCAGTACTTC. It codes for CSAPDGGRETQYF.

This clonotype was counted ten times or more. The V and J genes are TRBV7-9 and TRBJ1-1; 8 positions match TRBD1. The CDR3 is made up of 16 amino acids. CDR1 and CDR2 from the germline V gene are SEHNR and FQNEAQ (reference sequence). Losses at the gene ends were 5 bases for V and 6 bases for J; bases not matched to a gene: 14. The CDR3 loop reads CASSLVSGGSFAEAFF. Here the CDR3 DNA reads TGTGCCAGCAGCCTAGTCTCAGGGGGCTCGTTCGCTGAAGCTTTCTTT.